The 5 T cell receptor beta chains listed next were all sequenced from one sample in a study of CD8 T cells in Susac syndrome. The authors reverse transcribed roughly 0.5 to 1 ug RNA with random hexamers. TCRdb reprocessed the immunoSEQ multiplex PCR reads via MiXCR and lists one record per CDR3 protein. Seen here are some 200,000 distinct CDR3 sequences, approximately 96% observed once, and the top ten hold 0.09% to 0.1%. What was sequenced was CD4+ T cells from PBMCs. These receptors came from a human donor with Susac syndrome.

The chain combines TRBV4-1 with TRBJ2-1, with D unclear. The V gene's germline CDR1 is MGHRA and CDR2 YSYEKL. Trimming took 1 base from V and 4 from J, leaving 14 bases between them. The CDR3 is made up of 16 amino acids. The CDR3 coding sequence is TGCGCCAGCAGCCAAGCCACACTGGATCTTTACAATGAGCAGTTCTTC. Its protein is CASSQATLDLYNEQFF.

V is TRBV19 and J is TRBJ1-1; 8 bases are shared with TRBD1. In germline, CDR1 is LNHDA, CDR2 SQIVND (reference sequence). This CDR3 contains 15 residues. J lost 7 bases, V lost 6 bases, and 13 bases had no gene match. For the CDR3, the DNA is TGTGCCAGTAGGGACAGGACAGGGCCGTGGGGTGAAGCTTTCTTT. This sequence encodes CASRDRTGPWGEAFF.

This chain uses TRBV2 with TRBJ1-3, with D hard to call. V lost 5 bases to trimming and J lost 0 bases, with 8 bases between them. This CDR3 comprises 14 residues. CDR1 is SNHLY and CDR2 is FYNNEI in the germline V gene. CDR3 residues: CASSPGLSGNTIYF. CDR3 DNA: TGTGCCAGCAGTCCCGGCCTCTCTGGAAACACCATATATTTT.

V usage is TRBV11-3 and J usage is TRBJ2-5; D may be TRBD2 (6 bases). The germline CDR1 and CDR2 sequences are SGHNT and YENEEA. The CDR3 extends over 14 amino acids. Trimming left V 5 bases short and J 5 bases short, with 15 bases between. DNA for the CDR3: TGTGCCAGCAGCCGAAACCCGGGGGACGAGACCCAGTACTTC. It is translated as CASSRNPGDETQYF.

This chain connects TRBV19 to TRBJ1-1; no definite D call. V was cut by 8 bases and J by 7 bases, with 14 bases left in between. The CDR3 consists of 12 residues. In germline, CDR1 is LNHDA, CDR2 SQIVND (reference sequence). The DNA of the CDR3 is TGTGCCAGTTCGACGGCAGACCTTGAAGCTTTCTTT. Its translation is CASSTADLEAFF.